This is a list of T cell receptor beta chains from one sample in a study of T-cell reconstitution after alpha-beta-depleted transplantation in children. MiXCR, applied by TCRdb to the PCR reads, yields one record per CDR3 protein. This repertoire shows fewer than 500,000 distinct CDR3 sequences, roughly two fifths found once; its top ten account for around 29%. The sequenced sample was PBMCs, obtained before TCRalphabeta/CD19-depleted stem cell transplant. These receptors all stem from a girl aged 2-10 years with aplastic anemia, due to receive a stem cell transplant. Each CDR3 is given without its conserved first and last residue.

V	J	CDR3
TRBV9	TRBJ2-2	ASSVVPGELF
TRBV11-2	TRBJ2-3	ASSLEVTDTQY
TRBV6-2/TRBV6-3	TRBJ2-6	ASSDPFSGANVLT
TRBV7-9	TRBJ2-3	ASSLERRMGTDTQY
TRBV6-1	TRBJ2-5	ASSRLAVQETQY
TRBV6-5	TRBJ1-2	ASSHTTGSNYGYT
TRBV29-1	TRBJ1-2	SVPKGYGYT
TRBV29-1	TRBJ1-1	SVAGFGNTEAF
TRBV4-2	TRBJ2-1	ASSQDYPNEQF
TRBV29-1	TRBJ2-5	SVENPLLGVNTQY
TRBV7-2	TRBJ2-2	ASRPGLVGELF
TRBV20-1	TRBJ2-3	SARPGTSGGDTQY
TRBV6-2/TRBV6-3	TRBJ2-7	ASYGTFEFYEQY
TRBV30	TRBJ1-1	AWSVGTGNTEAF